This T cell receptor (beta chain) was sequenced in a study of blood T cell repertoires in COVID-19 (dated by TCRdb to 2018 to 2021). A note on the overall study: The collaborator samples originated in the United States, Italy and Spain and spanned the acute and convalescent phases of COVID-19. The repertoires were released in a freely available public database intended as a resource for research on the immune response to SARS-CoV-2. A de-identified subject ID, COVID-19 status, age in years and sex were almost always included in the sample metadata. The dataset comprised deeply sampled blood TCRbeta repertoires from subjects exposed to, actively infected with, or recovered from COVID-19. Where available, HLA class I and class II types were obtained from metadata supplied by the sample provider rather than from assay-based typing. The samples were drawn from two sources: the first 160 participants of the ongoing ImmuneRACE study, and 1,200 or so subjects contributed by 6 global collaborators. The material from the prospective study consisted of cDNA or gDNA derived from T cells, B-cell-depleted T cells, or PBMCs.

Enrolling through a virtual design, the prospective study's participants ranged in age from roughly 18 to 95 years and lived across roughly 24 United States geographic areas. To assign participants to cohorts, the prospective study relied on clinical history that participants themselves reported in a screening survey and a study questionnaire. Recovered participants in ImmuneRACE Cohort 3 were defined by two consecutive negative NP/OP PCR tests, clearance by a healthcare professional, or resolution of symptoms. Each participant in the prospective study had whole blood, serum and a nasopharyngeal or oropharyngeal swab collected by mobile phlebotomists. Over a roughly two-month period, participants in the prospective study had the option of providing additional blood draws and questionnaires. Before DNA extraction, blood samples from the prospective study were shipped at room temperature or frozen.

To note about this clone: Its antigen remains unidentified. Base qualities are not at hand, and no much larger clone is one base apart.

TCRbeta CDR3 regions were amplified from genomic DNA using the immunoSEQ Assay, a bias-controlled multiplex PCR. In the paper's pipeline: Within the assay, amplification of reference gene primers was used to estimate how many nucleated cells each sample contained. To quantify the absolute abundance of each unique TCRbeta CDR3 rearrangement, sequence reads were collapsed and filtered. For each sample, productive Simpson clonality was calculated by taking the square root of Simpson's diversity index across productive rearrangements. TCRdb stores this immuneACCESS table with in-frame sequences only. Part of the clones is absent; in the studies checked, under half of the shortfall reflects unresolved V genes, and no reason is known for the rest. Clonal size and the V and J genes are those of that table, whereas D and trimming came from the DNA. The sample includes 220,000 or so clones, with about 79% observed a single time. The ten largest clonotypes hold approximately 3.1% of the sample.

Beyond this particular receptor, the publication reports: The amount of clinical and demographic metadata varied by source and participant and was provided uncurated.

The clonotype originates from a woman aged 55-69 years who had recovered from COVID-19. The sample comprised PBMCs or T cells enriched from blood (not recorded which).

The encoded CDR3 is CASSVWGSSSYNEQFF. The DNA sequence is as follows: TGTGCCAGCAGTGTGTGGGGCTCCAGCTCCTACAATGAGCAGTTCTTC. This chain joins TRBV6-1 to TRBJ2-1, with a tentative D gene TRBD1 over 5 matching bases. The CDR3, from cysteine to phenylalanine, totals 16 residues. The read is trimmed to its CDR3 DNA, 48 bases read in frame from base 1. V and J lose 4 bases and 0 bases, and a span of 13 bases separates them. Reading the germline V gene gives CDR1 MNHNS and CDR2 SASEGT.